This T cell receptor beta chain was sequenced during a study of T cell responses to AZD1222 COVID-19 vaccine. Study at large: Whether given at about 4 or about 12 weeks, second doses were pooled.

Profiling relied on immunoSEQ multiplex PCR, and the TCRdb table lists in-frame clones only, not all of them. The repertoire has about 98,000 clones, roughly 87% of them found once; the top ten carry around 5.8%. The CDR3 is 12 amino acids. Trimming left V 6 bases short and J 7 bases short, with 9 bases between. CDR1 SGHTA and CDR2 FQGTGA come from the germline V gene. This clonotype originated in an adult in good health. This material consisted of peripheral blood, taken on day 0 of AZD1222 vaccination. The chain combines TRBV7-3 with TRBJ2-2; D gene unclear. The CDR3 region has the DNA TGTGCCAGCAGAAAGGTGGACGGGGAGCTGTTTTTT. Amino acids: CASRKVDGELFF.